This is a list of T cell receptor beta chains from one sample in a study of synovial regulatory T cells in juvenile arthritis. The table came from immunoSEQ multiplex PCR; TCRdb's copy has only in-frame clones and leaves some out. This repertoire includes some 9,700 clones. What was sequenced was Treg cells from blood. The receptor set was obtained from a donor younger than 30 with juvenile idiopathic arthritis. The CDR3 runs from the conserved cysteine through the conserved F or W. Each record gives: J gene, V gene, CDR3 protein.

TRBJ2-3,TRBV19,CASSPGGTDTQYF
TRBJ2-3,TRBV4-1,CASSQDRRPYTDTQYF
TRBJ1-2,TRBV10-3,CAIRTGTGRGLNYGYTF
TRBJ2-7,TRBV6-1,CASSPTGPYYEQYF
TRBJ2-1,TRBV11-2,CASSELRRASGRYEQFF
TRBJ1-2,TRBV27,CASSLGGGVGSYGYTF
TRBJ1-4,TRBV6-1,CASSERTGTNEKLFF
TRBJ1-2,TRBV27,CASSLWGGKGYTF
TRBJ2-2,TRBV6-5,CASSWIFDTGELFF
TRBJ1-2,TRBV5-6,CASSKGAWYGYTF
TRBJ2-6,TRBV11-2,CASGGTGDSGANVLTF
TRBJ1-2,TRBV6-1,CAVKQGEGGYTF
TRBJ2-2,TRBV18,CASSLTYGELFF
TRBJ1-2,TRBV10-1,CASRGAKHQTNYGYTF
TRBJ2-2,TRBV6-1,CASSGRIWTGELFF
TRBJ2-1,TRBV7-8,CASSPDGAGANYNEQFF
TRBJ1-1,TRBV18,CASSPPVAFF
TRBJ2-7,TRBV7-2,CASSLQGVYEQYF
TRBJ2-3,TRBV7-8,CASSALWGSLLAGYSTDTQYF
TRBJ2-7,TRBV7-8,CASSPRLAGAYEQYF
TRBJ2-1,TRBV5-6,CASSLSRLAGLGEQFF
TRBJ1-3,TRBV6-1,CASRRRGSSGNTIYF
TRBJ1-2,TRBV19,CASSMRVWYGYTF
TRBJ1-5,TRBV18,CASSPVNSNQPQHF
TRBJ1-4,TRBV4-1,CASSQDRGKVRAEEKLFF
TRBJ1-1,TRBV11-2,CASSLGVKDRVFF
TRBJ2-7,TRBV10-3,CAISEWGREQYF
TRBJ1-1,TRBV18,CASSPPSLNTEAFF
TRBJ2-3,TRBV18,CASSPQASTDTQYF
TRBJ2-4,TRBV7-2,CASSLVRGNIQYF
TRBJ1-1,TRBV7-8,CASSLGQGRTFF
TRBJ2-1,TRBV27,CASSPPPGPLSLNEQFF
TRBJ2-7,TRBV10-3,CAITDGTYEQYF
TRBJ2-7,TRBV5-6,CASRRTERDEQYF
TRBJ2-7,TRBV5-1,CASSSLAGYDEQYF
TRBJ1-2,TRBV19,CASSTRQGSPLYGYTF
TRBJ2-2,TRBV11-2,CASSPRLTANTGELFF
TRBJ1-3,TRBV6-1,CASSERQAFSGNTIYF
TRBJ1-4,TRBV11-2,CASRKQGRDEKLFF